These 8 T cell receptor beta chains share one sample of origin, sequenced in a study of cytomegalovirus exposure and HLA in healthy donors. Produced via immunoSEQ multiplex PCR; TCRdb's table is partial and in-frame only. The sample shows 80,000 to 95,000 clones, roughly 96% of them seen only once. The sample comprised PBMCs. These receptors came from a woman between 18 and 29 years old in good health and CMV-seronegative.

The rearrangement uses TRBV2 and TRBJ2-1; the match to TRBD2 covers 10 bases. The CDR3 is 17 residues long. Germline assignment: CDR1 SNHLY and CDR2 FYNNEI. V shed 7 bases and J 8 bases; nucleotides not matched to a gene: 17. The CDR3 DNA is TGTGCCAGCATGGGGGGGACTAGCGTGAGGTTAGGCGATGAGCAGTTCTTC. Translation: CASMGGTSVRLGDEQFF.

CDR3 DNA: TGCGCCAGCAGCCCTCAGGGGACGGAGACCCAGTACTTC. It encodes CASSPQGTETQYF. The rearrangement uses TRBV4-1 and TRBJ2-5, with D possibly being TRBD1 (6 bases). This CDR3 is built from 13 residues. Per the germline V gene, CDR1 is MGHRA and CDR2 is YSYEKL. The germline V and J ends were trimmed by 4 bases and 5 bases, with 11 bases remaining between them.

This chain connects TRBV27 to TRBJ1-3, with 8 bases fitting TRBD1. Germline V gene sequence: CDR1 MNHEY, CDR2 SMNVEV (reference sequence). CDR3 size: 16 residues. The J segment lost 5 bases and the V segment lost 0 bases, leaving 6 bases of the junction unmatched. The CDR3 nucleotides are TGTGCCAGCAGTTTATCGGCAGGGGGCTACCGAAACACCATATATTTT. Translation gives CASSLSAGGYRNTIYF.

The chain carries TRBV27 and TRBJ2-7; 9 nucleotides line up with TRBD1. This CDR3 region has 15 residues. The germline gives CDR1 MNHEY, CDR2 SMNVEV (reference sequence). V trimming: 4 bases; J trimming: 0 bases; junction bases outside the gene matches: 4. CDR3 region: CASSSGQGYSYEQYF. In DNA form, the CDR3 reads TGTGCCAGCAGTTCGGGACAGGGCTACTCCTACGAGCAGTACTTC.

This clone was counted only a few times. The chain employs TRBV27 and TRBJ2-7; TRBD1 is a possible D gene (6 bases). The V gene lost 8 bases and the J gene lost 2 bases, with 16 bases spanning the gap. Per germline, CDR1 MNHEY and CDR2 SMNVEV (reference sequence). The CDR3 is 14 amino acids. CDR3 DNA: TGTGCCAGCGCTTTCACAGGGCAAACCTACGAGCAGTACTTC. Translating gives CASAFTGQTYEQYF.

V gene TRBV27 combines with J gene TRBJ2-2; tentative D call: TRBD2 (6 bases). The germline CDR1 and CDR2 sequences are MNHEY and SMNVEV (reference sequence). Trimming stripped 3 bases from V and 3 bases from J, with 14 bases between. CDR3 length: 16 residues. The CDR3 DNA is TGTGCCAGCAGTTTGACCGGGACTTGGGACACCGGGGAGCTGTTTTTT. It is translated as CASSLTGTWDTGELFF.

J is TRBJ2-7 and V is TRBV28, with 10 bases lining up with TRBD2. V lost 6 bases, J lost 5 bases, and 7 bases stayed unmatched. This CDR3 has 14 residues. The germline V gene encodes CDR1 MDHEN and CDR2 SYDVKM. CDR3 region: CASSPSGSAHEQYF. CDR3 in DNA: TGTGCCAGCAGCCCTAGCGGGAGTGCCCACGAGCAGTACTTC.

V usage is TRBV20-1 and J usage is TRBJ1-1; D remains ambiguous. The CDR3 sequence is 11 residues long. Germline V gene sequence: CDR1 DFQATT, CDR2 SNEGSKA (reference sequence). Trimming cost V 6 bases and J 1 base, with 6 bases left between them. The CDR3 protein is CSAPENTEAFF. In DNA form, the CDR3 reads TGCAGTGCCCCAGAGAACACTGAAGCTTTCTTT.